The entry that follows covers one T cell receptor (beta chain) sequence. Its cognate antigen is unknown. The sample is drawn from a study of T cell repertoires in cytomegalovirus infection. At the level of the study: As its CMV epitopes, the study selected recently identified HLA-C-restricted and well-studied HLA-B-restricted targets. CMV infection and matching HLA type were both indicated by public TCR beta signatures.

Study-wide results and limits: HLA-C-restricted CMV-specific TCR beta clonotypes were dominant in the ex vivo response. Summed public TCR beta family frequency identified CMV carriers bearing the relevant HLA.

TCRdb passed the reads through MiXCR, listing each CDR3 protein once. In the table there are fewer than 1,000,000 distinct CDR3 sequences, more than 25% of which are singletons. The material sequenced was cultured CD8+ T cells from PBMCs, taken from culture after CMV antigen stimulation. This clonotype was sampled from a human donor in good health (CMV status not recorded). Some clones in this sample may be carry-over from other donors' samples.

The CDR3 spells CASSLYVNSNQPQHF. The CDR3 DNA follows: TGTGCCAGCAGTTTATACGTAAATAGCAATCAGCCCCAGCATTTT. The J gene is TRBJ1-5, the V gene TRBV27, with D uncertain. The V end lost 1 base, the J end lost 0 bases, and 7 bases lay between the germline ends. The CDR3 extends over 15 amino acids. Germline V lookup: CDR1 MNHEY, CDR2 SMNVEV (reference sequence).